A selection of T cell receptor beta chains follows, all from one sample in a study of vaccination effects on CD4 cells after COVID-19. Clones were read by immunoSEQ multiplex PCR, and TCRdb kept only the in-frame ones, dropping some. Here the sample spans roughly 59,000 clones, 60% to 80% being singletons. Antigen specificity for these receptors is unknown. This material consisted of CD4+ T cells from PBMCs cultured with HCoV-OC43 spike peptides, taken after COVID-19 vaccination. The source of these receptors is a human donor who received a COVID-19 vaccine. Both conserved end residues are part of each CDR3. A D gene is named only where the DNA matches it firmly. Size values are once, few and many counts, or a class for expanded clones, and some rows have none.

>TRBJ1-4|NA|TRBD1|TRBV27
CASSSLGGGEEKLFF
TGTGCCAGCAGCTCACTAGGGGGCGGAGAGGAAAAACTGTTTTTT
>TRBJ1-2|NA|NA|TRBV24-1
CATSDWGGFGYTF
TGTGCCACCAGTGATTGGGGAGGGTTTGGCTACACCTTC
>TRBJ1-3|NA|NA|TRBV7-8
CASSPTANSGNTIYF
TGTGCCAGCAGCCCCACAGCGAACTCTGGAAACACCATATATTTT
>TRBJ1-2|NA|NA|TRBV3-1/TRBV3-2
CASSPPGYGYTF
TGTGCCAGCAGCCCCCCAGGGTACGGCTACACCTTC
>TRBJ1-1|NA|NA|TRBV5-4
CASSSRTGNTEAFF
TGTGCCAGCAGCTCCAGGACGGGGAACACTGAAGCTTTCTTT
>TRBJ2-5|NA|NA|TRBV5-8
CASSSTGKPGETQYF
TGTGCCAGCAGCTCGACGGGTAAACCGGGGGAGACCCAGTACTTC
>TRBJ2-1|few|NA|TRBV4-1
CASNTGAGMYNEQFF
TGCGCCAGCAATACAGGGGCGGGGATGTACAATGAGCAGTTCTTC
>TRBJ1-5|NA|TRBD1|TRBV6-5
CASSYDRAVGPQHF
TGTGCCAGCAGTTACGACAGGGCGGTAGGGCCCCAGCATTTT
>TRBJ1-1|once|NA|TRBV30
CAWSVSPGMATEAFF
TGTGCCTGGAGTGTATCCCCAGGGATGGCGACTGAAGCTTTCTTT
>TRBJ1-5|NA|TRBD1|TRBV12-5
CASGSGQVMNQPQHF
TGTGCTAGTGGCTCGGGACAGGTGATGAATCAGCCCCAGCATTTT
>TRBJ2-2|few|NA|TRBV6-5
CASTRQAITGELFF
TGTGCCAGCACCAGACAGGCGATCACCGGGGAGCTGTTTTTT
>TRBJ2-6|few|TRBD1|TRBV5-6
CASSLGGWANVLTF
TGTGCCAGCAGCTTAGGGGGCTGGGCCAACGTCCTGACTTTC
>TRBJ1-4|NA|NA|TRBV24-1
CATSDPNGANEKLFF
TGTGCCACCAGTGACCCGAATGGGGCTAATGAAAAACTGTTTTTT
>TRBJ2-5|NA|NA|TRBV7-3
CASSPHPGGTQYF
TGTGCCAGCAGCCCCCACCCGGGCGGGACCCAGTACTTC
>TRBJ2-2|NA|NA|TRBV5-1
CASSPSMGRELFF
TGCGCCAGCAGTCCAAGTATGGGGCGAGAGCTGTTTTTT
>TRBJ2-5|NA|NA|TRBV20-1
CSASLSAETQYF
TGCAGTGCTAGTTTATCCGCCGAGACCCAGTACTTC
>TRBJ2-3|NA|TRBD2|TRBV19
CASRNSGAGDTQYF
TGTGCCAGTAGGAATAGCGGGGCGGGGGATACGCAGTATTTT
>TRBJ1-1|NA|TRBD1|TRBV4-1
CASSIRQGTEAFF
TGCGCCAGCAGCATTAGACAGGGGACTGAAGCTTTCTTT
>TRBJ1-6|NA|NA|TRBV7-4
CASSPQDPPGDSPLHF
TGTGCCAGCAGCCCACAGGACCCACCCGGGGATTCACCCCTCCACTTT
>TRBJ2-5|NA|TRBD1|TRBV2
CARSTGREETQYF
TGTGCCAGGTCGACAGGGCGCGAAGAGACCCAGTACTTC
>TRBJ1-5|NA|NA|TRBV24-1
CATSGSANQPQHF
TGTGCCACCAGTGGCTCAGCCAATCAGCCCCAGCATTTT
>TRBJ1-2|NA|TRBD1|TRBV15
CATSRGKGAARVYTF
TGTGCCACCAGCAGAGGAAAGGGGGCAGCGCGAGTCTACACCTTC
>TRBJ1-5|NA|NA|TRBV5-1
CASSGGVGQPQHF
TGCGCCAGCAGCGGGGGGGTGGGACAGCCCCAGCATTTT
>TRBJ2-5|few|TRBD1|TRBV7-8
CASSPRDRGLGETQYF
TGTGCCAGCAGCCCCCGGGACAGGGGGCTCGGAGAGACCCAGTACTTC
>TRBJ1-1|NA|NA|TRBV5-6
CASSPTGPFTEAFF
TGTGCCAGCAGCCCGACAGGCCCCTTCACTGAAGCTTTCTTT
>TRBJ2-5|NA|NA|TRBV9
CASSVGGNQETQYF
TGTGCCAGCAGCGTTGGGGGGAACCAAGAGACCCAGTACTTC
>TRBJ2-4|once|NA|TRBV6-5
CASVDSNKNIQYF
TGTGCCAGCGTGGATTCTAACAAAAACATTCAGTACTTC
>TRBJ1-2|NA|NA|TRBV4-1
CASSQEGYGYTF
TGCGCCAGCAGCCAAGAGGGCTATGGCTACACCTTC
>TRBJ1-5|NA|NA|TRBV18
CASSQQGSNQPQHF
TGTGCCAGCTCACAGCAGGGGTCCAATCAGCCCCAGCATTTT
>TRBJ2-5|NA|TRBD1|TRBV27
CASRATGGAVETQYF
TGTGCCAGCAGGGCAACAGGGGGCGCGGTGGAGACCCAGTACTTC
>TRBJ2-3|NA|NA|TRBV18
CASSPRTGAVTDTQYF
TGTGCCAGCTCACCGCGAACCGGAGCGGTCACAGATACGCAGTATTTT
>TRBJ1-2|NA|NA|TRBV7-2
CASSFTVDYGYTF
TGTGCCAGCAGCTTCACAGTTGACTATGGCTACACCTTC
>TRBJ1-1|NA|NA|TRBV7-8
CASSLMGGATNTEAFF
TGTGCCAGCAGCTTAATGGGGGGGGCTACGAACACTGAAGCTTTCTTT
>TRBJ2-6|NA|NA|TRBV28
CASRGSGANVLTF
TGTGCCAGCCGGGGGTCCGGGGCCAACGTCCTGACTTTC
>TRBJ1-5|NA|TRBD1|TRBV6-6
CASRTDREGQPQHF
TGTGCCAGCAGAACAGACAGGGAAGGTCAGCCCCAGCATTTT
>TRBJ1-3|NA|NA|TRBV25-1
CASSEYRGYSGNTIYF
TGTGCCAGCAGTGAATATAGGGGTTACTCTGGAAACACCATATATTTT
>TRBJ2-1|NA|TRBD2|TRBV30
CACKYRASGRYNEQFF
TGTGCCTGCAAATATAGAGCTAGCGGGAGATACAATGAGCAGTTCTTC
>TRBJ2-3|NA|NA|TRBV6-1
CASSEVDTQYF
TGTGCCAGCAGTGAAGTCGATACGCAGTATTTT
>TRBJ2-2|once|NA|TRBV7-2
CASSLTPTANTGELFF
TGTGCCAGCAGCTTAACCCCGACTGCGAACACCGGGGAGCTGTTTTTT
>TRBJ1-2|NA|NA|TRBV29-1
CSVVVNQYGYTF
TGCAGCGTTGTGGTCAACCAATATGGCTACACCTTC
>TRBJ1-5|NA|NA|TRBV5-1
CASSLGRDQPQHF
TGCGCCAGCAGCTTGGGTCGGGATCAGCCCCAGCATTTT
>TRBJ1-4|NA|NA|TRBV4-1
CASSQDLSRVREKLFF
TGCGCCAGCAGCCAAGATCTTAGCAGGGTTCGTGAAAAACTGTTTTTT
>TRBJ1-5|NA|NA|TRBV18
CASSPDGEVSQPQHF
TGTGCCAGCTCACCAGACGGGGAAGTTAGTCAGCCCCAGCATTTT
>TRBJ2-1|NA|NA|TRBV24-1
CATSVGGSSDEQFF
TGTGCCACCAGTGTGGGGGGCAGTTCCGATGAGCAGTTCTTC
>TRBJ2-5|NA|TRBD2|TRBV11-2
CASSSRTSGGPQTQYF
TGTGCCAGCAGCTCAAGGACTAGCGGGGGCCCGCAGACCCAGTACTTC
>TRBJ2-1|once|NA|TRBV5-1
CASSLRGPSEQFF
TGCGCCAGCAGCTTGCGAGGGCCCAGTGAGCAGTTCTTC
>TRBJ1-1|few|NA|TRBV24-1
CATSDSRAGSTEAFF
TGTGCCACCAGTGATTCCAGGGCTGGAAGTACTGAAGCTTTCTTT
>TRBJ1-2|NA|NA|TRBV7-2
CASSSDSLPLYGYTF
TGTGCCAGCAGCTCGGACAGCCTCCCTCTTTATGGCTACACCTTC
>TRBJ2-3|NA|TRBD1|TRBV3-1/TRBV3-2
CASSEGQGASTDTQYF
TGTGCCAGCAGCGAGGGACAGGGGGCTAGCACAGATACGCAGTATTTT
>TRBJ2-1|NA|NA|TRBV7-3
CASSLLTGGGNNEQFF
TGTGCCAGCAGCTTATTGACGGGCGGGGGCAACAATGAGCAGTTCTTC
>TRBJ2-2|NA|TRBD2|TRBV24-1
CATSDKRGGHSGELFF
TGTGCCACCAGTGATAAGCGGGGGGGCCATTCCGGGGAGCTGTTTTTT
>TRBJ2-4|few|NA|TRBV2
CASSLSSAKNIQYF
TGTGCCAGCAGCCTCTCCTCGGCCAAAAACATTCAGTACTTC
>TRBJ1-1|NA|NA|TRBV5-1
CASSFRSDTEAFF
TGCGCCAGCAGCTTCAGATCCGACACTGAAGCTTTCTTT